The rows below give T cell receptor beta chains drawn from one sample of a study of cytomegalovirus exposure and HLA in healthy donors. Clones were sequenced by immunoSEQ multiplex PCR, and TCRdb holds only the in-frame ones, with some missing. The sample has 120,000 to 150,000 clones; just over 90% are singletons. Specimen: PBMCs. These receptors all stem from a man younger than 35 in good health and CMV-seronegative. Both conserved end residues are part of each CDR3. The listing skips clone size in some rows; elsewhere it reads once, few, many or a size class.

cdr3_aa: CASSVAGRGRFQETQYF
clone_size: NA
j_call: TRBJ2-5
v_call: TRBV9

cdr3_aa: CASSLGGPSYNSPLHF
clone_size: NA
j_call: TRBJ1-6
v_call: TRBV5-4

cdr3_aa: CAWGRGTSPYNEQFF
clone_size: NA
j_call: TRBJ2-1
v_call: TRBV30

cdr3_aa: CASSVAEGAKETQYF
clone_size: NA
j_call: TRBJ2-5
v_call: TRBV9

cdr3_aa: CTAAFVESGTQYF
clone_size: once
j_call: TRBJ2-3
v_call: TRBV29-1

cdr3_aa: CASSEGDPRGGELFF
clone_size: NA
j_call: TRBJ2-2
v_call: TRBV9

cdr3_aa: CASGNPRQEHLNEQFF
clone_size: NA
j_call: TRBJ2-1
v_call: TRBV9

cdr3_aa: CASSEGFGTGLAEAFF
clone_size: once
j_call: TRBJ1-1
v_call: TRBV2

cdr3_aa: CASSPDTTTGTYEQYF
clone_size: NA
j_call: TRBJ2-7
v_call: TRBV7-2

cdr3_aa: CASSWVNKETGSYEQYF
clone_size: NA
j_call: TRBJ2-7
v_call: TRBV9

cdr3_aa: CAIKQGASTEAFF
clone_size: NA
j_call: TRBJ1-1
v_call: TRBV15

cdr3_aa: CASSGLAGGSTDTQYF
clone_size: once
j_call: TRBJ2-3
v_call: TRBV9

cdr3_aa: CASSQDRVRAEETQYF
clone_size: once
j_call: TRBJ2-5
v_call: TRBV14

cdr3_aa: CATSSHLYSTGDVWEQYF
clone_size: NA
j_call: TRBJ2-7
v_call: TRBV15

cdr3_aa: CASSKDRNYGYTF
clone_size: few
j_call: TRBJ1-2
v_call: TRBV6-1

cdr3_aa: CASSRRQAPYEQYF
clone_size: NA
j_call: TRBJ2-7
v_call: TRBV27

cdr3_aa: CASSLGQGETQYF
clone_size: NA
j_call: TRBJ2-5
v_call: TRBV5-1

cdr3_aa: CASSFRVPTYEQYF
clone_size: NA
j_call: TRBJ2-7
v_call: TRBV5-6

cdr3_aa: CASSPRGLHEQFF
clone_size: NA
j_call: TRBJ2-1
v_call: TRBV27

cdr3_aa: CASSAGTGGMDTQYF
clone_size: few
j_call: TRBJ2-3
v_call: TRBV19

cdr3_aa: CASSQEQGRVSGNTIYF
clone_size: NA
j_call: TRBJ1-3
v_call: TRBV14

cdr3_aa: CASSQSLAGGYNEQFF
clone_size: once
j_call: TRBJ2-1
v_call: TRBV4-3

cdr3_aa: CASTGSYEQYF
clone_size: NA
j_call: TRBJ2-7
v_call: TRBV6-1

cdr3_aa: CASGLVTGRADTQYF
clone_size: NA
j_call: TRBJ2-3
v_call: TRBV12-5

cdr3_aa: CASSVTLAGGDNEQFF
clone_size: few
j_call: TRBJ2-1
v_call: TRBV5-1

cdr3_aa: CASSQNRGRFTEAFF
clone_size: NA
j_call: TRBJ1-1
v_call: TRBV5-6

cdr3_aa: CASRTQQGRGSPLHF
clone_size: NA
j_call: TRBJ1-6
v_call: TRBV2

cdr3_aa: CASSFHRGTNEKLFF
clone_size: NA
j_call: TRBJ1-4
v_call: TRBV12-1

cdr3_aa: CASSLIDRGLYNEQFF
clone_size: NA
j_call: TRBJ2-1
v_call: TRBV5-1

cdr3_aa: CASRSVGPGSYEQYF
clone_size: NA
j_call: TRBJ2-7
v_call: TRBV6-6

cdr3_aa: CASNQGREETQYF
clone_size: NA
j_call: TRBJ2-5
v_call: TRBV6-5

cdr3_aa: CASSIGGGALGEQFF
clone_size: NA
j_call: TRBJ2-1
v_call: TRBV19

cdr3_aa: CASSPQGVDYGYTF
clone_size: NA
j_call: TRBJ1-2
v_call: TRBV27

cdr3_aa: CAIPQVAVSSYNEQFF
clone_size: once
j_call: TRBJ2-1
v_call: TRBV7-9

cdr3_aa: CASSLSAGLGEKLFF
clone_size: NA
j_call: TRBJ1-4
v_call: TRBV27

cdr3_aa: CASSYTGGSYNEQFF
clone_size: once
j_call: TRBJ2-1
v_call: TRBV6-6

cdr3_aa: CAITQTGSGNTIYF
clone_size: NA
j_call: TRBJ1-3
v_call: TRBV10-3

cdr3_aa: CASSASGAPTGELFF
clone_size: NA
j_call: TRBJ2-2
v_call: TRBV9

cdr3_aa: CASSWSEAGDTGELFF
clone_size: NA
j_call: TRBJ2-2
v_call: TRBV4-3

cdr3_aa: CASSDFDGYTF
clone_size: NA
j_call: TRBJ1-2
v_call: TRBV5-1

cdr3_aa: CASSERAGRVLDTEAFF
clone_size: NA
j_call: TRBJ1-1
v_call: TRBV6-1

cdr3_aa: CASSGGTAQETQYF
clone_size: NA
j_call: TRBJ2-5
v_call: TRBV9

cdr3_aa: CASNRGGDWDLSYNEQFF
clone_size: once
j_call: TRBJ2-1
v_call: TRBV5-1

cdr3_aa: CASSLVGQGAEKLFF
clone_size: NA
j_call: TRBJ1-4
v_call: TRBV27

cdr3_aa: CASSPGTHVLGETQYF
clone_size: NA
j_call: TRBJ2-5
v_call: TRBV19

cdr3_aa: CASSLVRTGGQPQHF
clone_size: NA
j_call: TRBJ1-5
v_call: TRBV7-8

cdr3_aa: CASSLWGTGRMNTEAFF
clone_size: NA
j_call: TRBJ1-1
v_call: TRBV28

cdr3_aa: CASSRGSRDNEQFF
clone_size: few
j_call: TRBJ2-1
v_call: TRBV7-9

cdr3_aa: CSVAWFGANVLTF
clone_size: once
j_call: TRBJ2-6
v_call: TRBV29-1

cdr3_aa: CASRFQQGAKTQYF
clone_size: NA
j_call: TRBJ2-5
v_call: TRBV2

cdr3_aa: CASSYSSGGSYEQYF
clone_size: few
j_call: TRBJ2-7
v_call: TRBV6-5

cdr3_aa: CASSPDREGAFF
clone_size: NA
j_call: TRBJ1-1
v_call: TRBV7-9